This T cell receptor beta chain emerged from a study of blood T cell repertoires in COVID-19 (dated by TCRdb to about 2020). Regarding the complete study: Collaborator samples came from the United States, Italy and Spain and covered acute and convalescent phases of COVID-19. The prospective study material was composed of cDNA or gDNA derived from T cells, B-cell-depleted T cells, or PBMCs. Deeply sampled blood TCRbeta repertoires from subjects exposed to, actively infected with, or recovered from COVID-19 were included in the dataset. The repertoires were made available in a free public database intended to serve as a resource for research on the immune response to SARS-CoV-2. The samples were drawn from the first 160 participants of the ongoing ImmuneRACE study and from 1,254 subjects provided by 6 global collaborators. Nearly every sample came with metadata listing a de-identified subject ID, COVID-19 status, age in years and sex. Where available, HLA class I and class II types were obtained from metadata supplied by the sample provider rather than from assay-based typing. Study-level results and caveats: How much clinical and demographic metadata was included differed by source and by participant, and the metadata was provided uncurated.

Comments on this clone: Its antigen remains undetermined. One base away there is no much larger clone; base qualities are not given.

The immunoSEQ Assay, a bias-controlled multiplex PCR, was used to amplify TCRbeta CDR3 regions from genomic DNA. As for the original processing: Within the assay, amplification of reference gene primers was used to estimate how many nucleated cells each sample contained. To quantify the absolute abundance of each unique TCRbeta CDR3 rearrangement, sequence reads were collapsed and filtered. Productive Simpson clonality was computed per sample as the square root of Simpson's diversity index over productive rearrangements. TCRdb took over this immuneACCESS table, retaining in-frame rearrangements with V and J assigned. Such tables are incomplete; in checked studies, under half of the missing clones stem from an unresolved V gene, and the remainder is unexplained. The V and J calls and clone size were taken over from that table, and D and trimming were inferred from the DNA. The sample table records 110,000 or so clones; about 88% of these occur just once. 8% to 8.5% of the sample belongs to the ten largest clones.

Samples from volunteer blood donors who had recovered from COVID-19 were contributed by a second Seattle source. Collaborating institutions collected whole blood in K2EDTA tubes following their own protocols. For TCRbeta analysis, collaborator samples were shipped as frozen whole blood, as isolated PBMCs, or as DNA extracted from either sample type. The clonotype was recovered from a woman in her seventies who had recovered from COVID-19. The sample taken for sequencing was peripheral blood.

At the DNA level, the sequence is TGTGCCAGCAGCTTAGATGTACTTCAGACACGGGGAGGGGGACTGTTTTTT. This translates into CASSLDVLQTRGGGLFF. The chain uses TRBV11-2 and TRBJ1-4; the best D guess is TRBD1, with 6 bases matching. V is pared back by 0 bases and J by 13 bases, with 24 bases lying between the germline termini. From the cysteine up to the phenylalanine, the CDR3 has a length of 17 residues. The CDR3 DNA has 51 bases and is translated from base 1. CDR1 is given as SGHAT and CDR2 as FQNNGV, both from the germline V gene.